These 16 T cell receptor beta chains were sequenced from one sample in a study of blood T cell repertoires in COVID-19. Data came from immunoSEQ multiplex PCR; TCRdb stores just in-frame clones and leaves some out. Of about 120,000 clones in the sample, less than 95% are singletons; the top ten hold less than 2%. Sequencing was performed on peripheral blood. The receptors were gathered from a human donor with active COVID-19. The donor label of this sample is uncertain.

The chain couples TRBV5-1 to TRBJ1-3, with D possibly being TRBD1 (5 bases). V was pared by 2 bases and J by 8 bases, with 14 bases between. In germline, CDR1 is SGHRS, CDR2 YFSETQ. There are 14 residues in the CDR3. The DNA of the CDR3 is TGCGCCAGCAGCTTCGGGGGTGTAACAGACACCATATATTTT. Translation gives CASSFGGVTDTIYF.

This CDR3 reads CASSVDAASDYNEQFF. The CDR3 region has the DNA TGTGCCAGCAGTGTGGACGCGGCTAGCGACTACAATGAGCAGTTCTTC. This chain joins TRBV27 and TRBJ2-1; TRBD2 might be the D (6 bases). This CDR3 has 16 residues. Germline V CDR1 and CDR2: MNHEY, SMNVEV (reference sequence). V lost 5 bases, J lost 3 bases, and 17 bases lay in between.

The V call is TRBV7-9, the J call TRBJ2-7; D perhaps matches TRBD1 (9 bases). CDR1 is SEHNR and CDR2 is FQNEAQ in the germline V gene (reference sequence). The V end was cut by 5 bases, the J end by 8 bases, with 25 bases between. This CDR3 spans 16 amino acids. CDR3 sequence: CASSPGGGQGILKQYF. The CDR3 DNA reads TGTGCCAGCAGCCCCGGGGGGGGACAGGGTATATTAAAGCAGTACTTC.

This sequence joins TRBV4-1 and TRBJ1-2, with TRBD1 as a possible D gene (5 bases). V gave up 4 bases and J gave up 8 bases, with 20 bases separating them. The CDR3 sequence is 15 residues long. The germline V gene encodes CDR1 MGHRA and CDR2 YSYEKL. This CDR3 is CASSPSGPGFVGYTF. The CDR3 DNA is TGCGCCAGCAGCCCGTCAGGCCCAGGGTTTGTCGGCTACACCTTC.

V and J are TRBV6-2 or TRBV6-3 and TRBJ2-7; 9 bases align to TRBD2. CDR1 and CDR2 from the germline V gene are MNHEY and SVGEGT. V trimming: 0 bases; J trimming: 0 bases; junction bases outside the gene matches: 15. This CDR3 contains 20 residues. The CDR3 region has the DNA TGTGCCAGCAGTTACTCCCCGCGGGTAGCGGGGGACATGAGCTCCTACGAGCAGTACTTC. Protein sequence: CASSYSPRVAGDMSSYEQYF.

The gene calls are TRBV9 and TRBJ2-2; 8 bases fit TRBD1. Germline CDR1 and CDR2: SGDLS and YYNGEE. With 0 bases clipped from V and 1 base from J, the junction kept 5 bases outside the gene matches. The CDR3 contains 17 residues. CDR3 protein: CASSVDTGGGNTGELFF. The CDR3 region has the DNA TGTGCCAGCAGCGTAGACACAGGGGGAGGGAACACCGGGGAGCTGTTTTTT.

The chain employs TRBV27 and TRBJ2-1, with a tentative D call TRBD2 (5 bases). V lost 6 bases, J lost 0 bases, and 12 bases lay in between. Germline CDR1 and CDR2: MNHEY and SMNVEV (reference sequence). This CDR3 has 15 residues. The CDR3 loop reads CASSLIATSYNEQFF. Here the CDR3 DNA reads TGTGCCAGCAGCTTAATAGCGACCTCCTACAATGAGCAGTTCTTC.

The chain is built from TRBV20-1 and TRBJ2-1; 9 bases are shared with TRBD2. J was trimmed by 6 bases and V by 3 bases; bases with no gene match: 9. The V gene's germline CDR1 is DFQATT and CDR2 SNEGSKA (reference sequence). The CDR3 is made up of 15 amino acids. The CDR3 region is CSASRASGDLNEQFF. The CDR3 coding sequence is TGCAGTGCTAGTAGGGCTAGCGGGGATCTCAATGAGCAGTTCTTC.

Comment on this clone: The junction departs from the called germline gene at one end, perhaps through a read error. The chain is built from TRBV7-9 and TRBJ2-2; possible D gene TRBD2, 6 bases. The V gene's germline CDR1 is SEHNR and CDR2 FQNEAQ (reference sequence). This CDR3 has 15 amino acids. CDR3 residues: CASSLAAGNSGELFF. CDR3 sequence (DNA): TGTGCCAGCAGCTTAGCTGCGGGGAACTCCGGGGAGCTGTTTTTT.

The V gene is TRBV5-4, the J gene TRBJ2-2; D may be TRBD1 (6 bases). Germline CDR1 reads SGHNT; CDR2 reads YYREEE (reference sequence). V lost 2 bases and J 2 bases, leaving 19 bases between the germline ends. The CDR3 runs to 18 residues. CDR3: CASSLEFGRQANTGELFF. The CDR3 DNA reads TGTGCCAGCAGCTTAGAATTTGGGAGACAGGCAAACACCGGGGAGCTGTTTTTT.

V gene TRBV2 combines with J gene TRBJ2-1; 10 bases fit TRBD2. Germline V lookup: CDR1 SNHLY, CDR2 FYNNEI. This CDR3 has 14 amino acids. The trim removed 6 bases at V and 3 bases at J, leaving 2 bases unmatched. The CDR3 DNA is TGTGCCAGCAGACTAGCGGGGCGCTACAATGAGCAGTTCTTC. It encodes CASRLAGRYNEQFF.

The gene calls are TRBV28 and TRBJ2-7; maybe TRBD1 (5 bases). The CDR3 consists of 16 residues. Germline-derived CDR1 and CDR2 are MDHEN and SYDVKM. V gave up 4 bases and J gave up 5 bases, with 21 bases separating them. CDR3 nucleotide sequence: TGTGCCAGCAGTTCCCACAGGAATCGGGCCTTAAACGAGCAGTACTTC. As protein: CASSSHRNRALNEQYF.

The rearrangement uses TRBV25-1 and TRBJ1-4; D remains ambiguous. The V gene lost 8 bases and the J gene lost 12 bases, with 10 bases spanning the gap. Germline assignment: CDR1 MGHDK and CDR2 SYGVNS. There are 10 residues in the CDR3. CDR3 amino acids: CASEGAELFF. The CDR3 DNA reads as TGTGCCAGCGAAGGAGCGGAACTGTTTTTT.

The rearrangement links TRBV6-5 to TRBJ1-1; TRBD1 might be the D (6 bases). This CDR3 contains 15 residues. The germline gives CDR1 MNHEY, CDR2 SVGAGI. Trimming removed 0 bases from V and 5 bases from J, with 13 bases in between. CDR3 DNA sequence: TGTGCCAGCAGTTACTCCGGGCAGGGGTTGACTGAAGCTTTCTTT. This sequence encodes CASSYSGQGLTEAFF.

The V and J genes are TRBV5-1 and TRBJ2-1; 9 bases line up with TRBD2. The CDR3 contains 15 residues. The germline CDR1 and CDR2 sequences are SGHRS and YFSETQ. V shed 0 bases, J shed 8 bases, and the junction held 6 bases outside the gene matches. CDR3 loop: CASSLGLAGFDEQFF. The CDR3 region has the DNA TGCGCCAGCAGCTTGGGTCTAGCGGGGTTCGATGAGCAGTTCTTC.

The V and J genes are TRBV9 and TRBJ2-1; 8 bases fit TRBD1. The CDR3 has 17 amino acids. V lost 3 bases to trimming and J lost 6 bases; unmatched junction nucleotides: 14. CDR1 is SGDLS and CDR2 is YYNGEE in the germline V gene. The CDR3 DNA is TGTGCCAGCAGCGCGACCGCAGGGGGCCTCGGGGGCAATGAGCAGTTCTTC. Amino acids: CASSATAGGLGGNEQFF.